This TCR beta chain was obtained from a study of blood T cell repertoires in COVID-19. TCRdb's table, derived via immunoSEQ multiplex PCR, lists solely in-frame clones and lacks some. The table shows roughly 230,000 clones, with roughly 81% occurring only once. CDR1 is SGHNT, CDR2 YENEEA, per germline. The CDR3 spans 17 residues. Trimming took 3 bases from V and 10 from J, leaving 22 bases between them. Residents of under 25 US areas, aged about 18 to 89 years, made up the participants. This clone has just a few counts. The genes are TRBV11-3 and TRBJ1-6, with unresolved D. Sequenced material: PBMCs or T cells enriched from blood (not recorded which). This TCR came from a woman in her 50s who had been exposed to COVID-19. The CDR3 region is CASSFLGGSLAESPLHF. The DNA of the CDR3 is TGTGCCAGCAGCTTTTTAGGAGGCAGCCTCGCGGAGTCACCCCTCCACTTT.